This TCR beta chain was found in a study of T cells after yellow fever vaccination. One entry per CDR3 protein, called by TCRdb with MiXCR from the 5' RACE reads. The sample holds 300,000 or so distinct CDR3 sequences, 6.8% seen once. This CDR3 spans 16 amino acids. CDR1 is SGHTA, CDR2 FQGNSA, per germline. V was cut by 7 bases and J by 3 bases, with 21 bases left in between. The sequence was collected from a man aged 18 to 30 who received the YFV17D yellow fever vaccine. Sequences were derived from PBMCs, sampled approximately 40 days after the first yellow fever vaccination. J is TRBJ1-1 and V is TRBV7-2, with D perhaps TRBD1 (6 bases). CDR3 protein: CASTLLGGAGDTEAFF. The DNA for the CDR3 is TGTGCCAGCACCCTCCTGGGGGGGGCAGGGGACACTGAAGCTTTCTTT.